The 20 T cell receptor beta chains presented below share a single source sample, sequenced in a study of blood T cells in healthy people across ages. A J-beta primer mix and a sample-barcoded 5' primer were used in a second PCR of about 7 to 12 cycles. MiXCR was run by TCRdb on the 5' RACE reads, yielding one entry per CDR3 protein. The sample consists of roughly 1,800,000 distinct CDR3 sequences, 49% of them appearing once. The material sequenced was blood. The receptors come from a woman in her 40s in good health.

Only a few counts were recorded for this clonotype. This chain connects TRBV4-2 to TRBJ2-3; 12 bases line up with TRBD2. The CDR3 length is 18 residues. Trimming removed 1 base from V and 4 bases from J; junction bases left unmatched: 9. CDR1 and CDR2 from the germline V gene are LGHNA and YNFKEQ. The CDR3 reads CASSQGPTRTSGADTQYF. CDR3 coding DNA: TGTGCCAGCAGCCAAGGCCCCACCCGGACTAGCGGGGCAGATACGCAGTATTTT.

This clonotype was observed a handful of times. The CDR3 nucleotides are TGCAGCATAGGACTAGATTGGTACTCAGATACGCAGTATTTT. Translating it yields CSIGLDWYSDTQYF. V gene TRBV29-1 combines with J gene TRBJ2-3; TRBD2 agrees at 7 bases. From germline, CDR1 is SQVTM and CDR2 ANQGSEA. V gave up 8 bases and J gave up 4 bases; unmatched junction bases: 12. This CDR3 comprises 14 residues.

The rearrangement joins TRBV27 to TRBJ2-3; perhaps D is TRBD1 or TRBD2 (6 bases each). V lost 3 bases, J lost 5 bases, and 15 bases lay in between. Germline CDR1 is MNHEY and CDR2 is SMNVEV (reference sequence). The CDR3 is 15 residues long. In DNA form, the CDR3 reads TGTGCCAGCAGTTTTGGAGGAGGGGGATTAGATACGCAGTATTTT. It codes for CASSFGGGGLDTQYF.

J is TRBJ2-5 and V is TRBV10-3; a weak D match, TRBD1 (6 bases). The CDR3 is 12 residues long. Germline V gene sequence: CDR1 ENHRY, CDR2 SYGVKD. V lost 3 bases and J lost 11, with 13 bases in between. CDR3 nucleotides: TGTGCCATCAGTGACGGGGACAATGAGCAGTACTTC. Its translation: CAISDGDNEQYF.

This clonotype was picked up a small number of times. The chain uses TRBV9 and TRBJ2-1, with D tentatively TRBD1 (6 bases). The V gene lost 0 bases and the J gene lost 9 bases, with 16 bases spanning the gap. Germline V gene data show CDR1 as SGDLS and CDR2 as YYNGEE. This CDR3 is 15 amino acids long. Here the CDR3 reads CASSVVSQGRGEQFF. Here the CDR3 DNA reads TGTGCCAGCAGCGTAGTAAGTCAGGGGAGAGGTGAGCAGTTCTTC.

The chain has TRBV7-9 and TRBJ2-3; TRBD2 aligns across 11 bases. The CDR3 covers 15 residues. Germline CDR1 SEHNR, CDR2 FQNEAQ (reference sequence). J gave up 4 bases and V 5 bases, and 5 bases lay outside the gene matches. Written as DNA, the CDR3 is TGTGCCAGCAGCCTTAGCGGGGGGGCAGCAGATACGCAGTATTTT. Its protein product is CASSLSGGAADTQYF. The entire variable domain, with the rest obtained from reference TRBV7-9 and TRBJ2-3, is as follows: DTGVSQNPRHKITKRGQNVTFRCDPISEHNRLYWYRQTLGQGPEFLTYFQNEAQLEKSRLLSDRFSAERPKGSFSTLEIQRTEQGDSAMYLCASSLSGGAADTQYFGPGTRLTVL.

V and J are TRBV7-2 and TRBJ2-5, with TRBD2 matching over 8 bases. The CDR3 length is 16 residues. Germline CDR1 reads SGHTA; CDR2 reads FQGNSA. The trim removed 0 bases at V and 4 bases at J, leaving 7 bases unmatched. DNA for the CDR3: TGTGCCAGCAGCTTAGCGGGGGGACTAGGGTCAGAGACCCAGTACTTC. Its protein is CASSLAGGLGSETQYF.

The V call is TRBV28, the J call TRBJ2-4, with 7 bases identical to TRBD1. The J call may be faulty, since TRBJ2-7 better matches the DNA end. The CDR3 sequence is 15 residues long. Germline V gives CDR1 MDHEN, CDR2 SYDVKM. The CDR3 is CASSSWTGRGYEQYF. The CDR3 region has the DNA TGTGCCAGCAGTTCCTGGACAGGACGCGGGTACGAGCAGTACTTC.

This clonotype came up once. This chain links TRBV20-1 with TRBJ2-1, with a weak D call TRBD1 (5 bases). Germline CDR1 and CDR2: DFQATT and SNEGSKA (reference sequence). V was shortened by 1 base and J by 8 bases, with 18 bases between the two germline ends. The CDR3 consists of 15 residues. The CDR3 loop reads CSARGGAGHWDEQFF. CDR3 nucleotide sequence: TGCAGTGCTAGAGGTGGGGCAGGGCATTGGGATGAGCAGTTCTTC.

The chain links TRBV20-1 to TRBJ2-7; a possible D gene is TRBD1 (7 bases). Looked up from germline, CDR1 is DFQATT and CDR2 is SNEGSKA (reference sequence). V lost 0 bases, J lost 0 bases, and 21 bases lay in between. The CDR3 contains 18 residues. This CDR3 reads CSARDPTTEGAYSYEQYF. Here the CDR3 DNA reads TGCAGTGCTAGAGACCCCACCACGGAGGGGGCATACTCCTACGAGCAGTACTTC.

The rearrangement uses TRBV5-5 and TRBJ2-3; D unclear. Germline CDR1 is SGHKS and CDR2 is YYEKEE (reference sequence). CDR3 length: 16 residues. V was shortened by 1 base and J by 3 bases, with 15 bases between the two germline ends. CDR3 region: CASSLSDPRRTDTQYF. For the CDR3, the DNA is TGTGCCAGCAGCTTGTCTGATCCAAGGAGAACAGATACGCAGTATTTT.

The rearrangement links TRBV12-3 or TRBV12-4 to TRBJ1-5; possibly TRBD1 for D (5 bases). The CDR3 covers 13 residues. Trimming cost V 7 bases and J 5 bases, with 12 bases left between them. This chain's CDR3 is CASTPGGDQPQHF. CDR3 sequence (DNA): TGTGCCAGCACCCCTGGGGGGGATCAGCCCCAGCATTTT.

The rearrangement uses TRBV29-1 and TRBJ2-3; the D gene is possibly TRBD1 (6 bases). Trimming cost V 7 bases and J 14 bases, with 13 bases left between them. Germline CDR1 is SQVTM and CDR2 is ANQGSEA. This CDR3 has 9 residues. The CDR3 loop is CSAGQGTYF. The CDR3 nucleotides read TGCAGCGCCGGGCAGGGGACGTATTTT.

For this clonotype: Lacking the conserved final phenylalanine or tryptophan, this CDR3 likely reflects a read error. The gene calls are TRBV20-1 and TRBJ2-3; 11 bases align to TRBD1. Per germline, CDR1 DFQATT and CDR2 SNEGSKA (reference sequence). The length of the CDR3 is 16 residues. V lost 0 bases to trimming and J lost 7 bases; unmatched junction nucleotides: 9. The CDR3 DNA sequence: TGCAGTGCTAGAGACCGGGACAGGGGGTGGGTAAATACGCAGTATTTA. Translating gives CSARDRDRGWVNTQYL.

This clonotype was counted ten times or more. The genes are TRBV6-2 or TRBV6-3 and TRBJ2-7; 9 bases are shared with TRBD1. The CDR3 contains 15 residues. Trimming at V came to 6 bases and at J to 3 bases, leaving 9 bases not matched to a gene. The germline V gene has CDR1 MNHEY and CDR2 SVGEGT. The CDR3 loop is CASRTDRGKGYEQYF. The DNA for the CDR3 is TGTGCCAGCAGAACTGACAGGGGGAAAGGCTACGAGCAGTACTTC.

Only a few counts were recorded for this clonotype. V and J are TRBV20-1 and TRBJ1-2; D gene ambiguous. The V gene's germline CDR1 is DFQATT and CDR2 SNEGSKA (reference sequence). The V end was cut by 4 bases, the J end by 4 bases, with 13 bases between. This CDR3 comprises 13 residues. The CDR3, as DNA: TGCAGTGCTAAAGATCTTCATATCTATGGCTACACCTTC. Protein: CSAKDLHIYGYTF.

In its sample, this clonotype was seen a few times. The chain couples TRBV15 to TRBJ2-3; D possibly matches TRBD1 or TRBD2 (6 bases each). The CDR3 is 16 residues long. The V gene's germline CDR1 is LNHNV and CDR2 YYDKDF (reference sequence). Trimming took off 0 bases at V and 2 bases at J, with 12 bases between the two ends. The CDR3 spells CATSRDWGADTDTQYF. CDR3 DNA: TGTGCCACCAGCAGAGATTGGGGGGCCGACACAGATACGCAGTATTTT.

This clonotype was recorded a few times. The V gene is TRBV20-1, the J gene TRBJ2-5; D gene unclear. V shed 5 bases and J shed 2 bases, with 21 bases lying between them. The CDR3 runs to 16 residues. Per the germline V gene, CDR1 is DFQATT and CDR2 is SNEGSKA (reference sequence). The CDR3 reads CSASVWAPTLQETQYF. CDR3 bases: TGCAGTGCTTCCGTTTGGGCACCTACTCTACAAGAGACCCAGTACTTC.

This clonotype was counted only a few times. The gene calls are TRBV24-1 and TRBJ2-3; TRBD2 agrees at 12 bases. The CDR3 sequence is 18 residues long. The junction had 6 bases not matched to a gene; V was cut back by 3 bases and J by 0 bases. Germline V gene data show CDR1 as KGHDR and CDR2 as SFDVKD. CDR3 sequence reads: CATSDPGLAGISTDTQYF. In DNA form, the CDR3 reads TGTGCCACCAGTGATCCAGGACTAGCGGGGATTAGCACAGATACGCAGTATTTT.

The chain has TRBV6-2 or TRBV6-3 and TRBJ2-4; D is ambiguous. CDR1 is MNHEY, CDR2 SVGEGT, per germline. CDR3 length: 15 residues. The germline V and J ends were trimmed by 7 bases and 0 bases, with 13 bases remaining between them. CDR3 nucleotide sequence: TGTGCCAGCAACGCCGGGCCGTTAGCCAAAAACATTCAGTACTTC. This gives the protein CASNAGPLAKNIQYF.